This TCR beta chain is drawn from a study of regulatory T cells in long-lasting Graves disease. Time point: persistent/refractory GD, antithyroid drugs over 5 years with positive TRAb. Construction of the TCR library relied on RNA isolated from PBMCs. The patient group derived from an endocrinology department in Xi'an, China. The EDTA tubes were filled with around 9 milliliters of drawn peripheral blood. Sequencing libraries for TCR beta were prepared with iRepertoire HTBI primers and Arm-PCR of CDR3 regions. Original processing notes: Gene usage covered 62 TRBV and about 15 TRBJ segments. TCRdb itself ran the multiplex PCR reads through MiXCR, one entry per CDR3 protein. None of the V and J calls come from the authors' own analysis; TCRdb made them. The sample holds a few hundred thousand distinct CDR3 sequences, 21% seen once. Germline trimming cut 6 bases from V and 0 bases from J; bases unmatched to any gene: 10. Germline V gene lookup returns CDR1 DFQATT and CDR2 SNEGSKA (reference sequence). The CDR3 is made up of 15 amino acids.

Overall study findings and caveats: Persistent Graves' patients showed less TCR diversity than newly diagnosed patients showed.

With regard to this clonotype: Its antigen is not identified.

The receptor was derived from a female donor with Graves disease. Specimen: peripheral blood mononuclear cells (PBMCs), collected when the disease was refractory, from a patient treated with antithyroid drugs. The chain joins TRBV20-1 to TRBJ2-7; TRBD1 matches 8 bases. The DNA for the CDR3 is TGCAGTGCCCGCCGACAGGGGTCGAGCTCCTACGAGCAGTACTTC. Residues: CSARRQGSSSYEQYF.